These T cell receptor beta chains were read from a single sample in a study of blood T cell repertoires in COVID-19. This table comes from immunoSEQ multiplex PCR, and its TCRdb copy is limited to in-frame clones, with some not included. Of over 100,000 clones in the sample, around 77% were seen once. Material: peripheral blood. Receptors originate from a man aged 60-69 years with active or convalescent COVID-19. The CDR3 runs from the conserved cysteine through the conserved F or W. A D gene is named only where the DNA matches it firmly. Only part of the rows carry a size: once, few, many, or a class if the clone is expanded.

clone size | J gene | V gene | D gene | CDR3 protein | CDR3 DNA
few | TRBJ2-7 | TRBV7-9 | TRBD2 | CASSFSLAGTYEQYF | TGTGCCAGCAGCTTCAGCCTAGCGGGAACCTACGAGCAGTACTTC
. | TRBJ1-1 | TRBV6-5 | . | CASSYRAGNTEAFF | TGTGCCAGCAGTTACAGGGCGGGGAACACTGAAGCTTTCTTT
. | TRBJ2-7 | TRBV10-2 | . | CASLEAGEQYF | TGCGCCAGCTTAGAGGCAGGGGAGCAGTACTTC
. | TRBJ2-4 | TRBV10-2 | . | CASQDLGIAKNIQYF | TGCGCCAGCCAAGACCTCGGGATAGCCAAAAACATTCAGTACTTC
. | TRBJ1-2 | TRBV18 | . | CASSLSREGNGYTF | TGTGCCAGCTCACTAAGCAGGGAGGGGAACGGCTACACCTTC
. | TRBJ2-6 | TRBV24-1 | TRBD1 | CATSDSGTAYSGANVLTF | TGTGCCACCAGTGATTCCGGGACAGCCTACTCTGGGGCCAACGTCCTGACTTTC
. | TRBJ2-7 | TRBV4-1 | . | CASSHAGQMTYEQYF | TGCGCCAGCAGCCACGCGGGACAGATGACCTACGAGCAGTACTTC
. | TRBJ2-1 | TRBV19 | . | CASSPVAYSYEQFF | TGTGCCAGTAGTCCCGTCGCATACTCGTATGAGCAGTTCTTC
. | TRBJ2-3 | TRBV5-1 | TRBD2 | CASSQLSTSEDTDTQYF | TGCGCCAGCAGCCAGCTCTCAACTAGCGAGGACACAGATACGCAGTATTTT
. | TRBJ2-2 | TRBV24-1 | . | CATMGTGRTGELFF | TGTGCCACCATGGGAACAGGACGCACCGGGGAGCTGTTTTTT
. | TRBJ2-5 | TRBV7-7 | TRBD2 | CASSPGTRGVETQYF | TGTGCCAGCAGCCCCGGGACTAGAGGTGTCGAGACCCAGTACTTC
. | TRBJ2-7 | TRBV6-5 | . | CASSPRGTLIYEQYF | TGTGCCAGCAGCCCGCGAGGGACATTGATCTACGAGCAGTACTTC
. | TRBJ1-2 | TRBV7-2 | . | CASSLADNLYGYTF | TGTGCCAGCAGCTTAGCGGACAACCTATATGGCTACACCTTC
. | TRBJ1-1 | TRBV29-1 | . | CSVGGTEAFF | TGCAGCGTTGGCGGGACTGAAGCTTTCTTT
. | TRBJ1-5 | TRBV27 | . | CASRGEAHNPGQPQHF | TGTGCCAGCAGAGGGGAGGCCCACAATCCAGGTCAGCCCCAGCATTTT
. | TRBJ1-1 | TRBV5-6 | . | CASSWILGAGEDTEAFF | TGTGCCAGCAGCTGGATCCTGGGGGCGGGAGAGGACACTGAAGCTTTCTTT
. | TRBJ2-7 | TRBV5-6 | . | CASSVNSYEQYF | TGTGCCAGCAGCGTCAACTCCTACGAGCAGTACTTC
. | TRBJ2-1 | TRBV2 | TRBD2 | CASSRGLAGAKQFF | TGTGCCAGCAGTAGAGGACTAGCGGGAGCCAAGCAGTTCTTC
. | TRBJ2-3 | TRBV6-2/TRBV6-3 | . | CASSSGGISTDTQYF | TGTGCCAGCAGTTCAGGAGGGATTAGCACAGATACGCAGTATTTT
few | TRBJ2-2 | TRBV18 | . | CASSPIENGELFF | TGTGCCAGCTCCCCCATCGAGAACGGGGAGCTGTTTTTT
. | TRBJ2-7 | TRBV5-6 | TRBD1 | CASHFDRGVSYEQYF | TGTGCCAGCCATTTCGACAGGGGTGTTTCCTACGAGCAGTACTTC
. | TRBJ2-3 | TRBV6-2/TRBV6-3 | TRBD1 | CASSYPTGADTQYF | TGTGCCAGCAGTTATCCCACAGGGGCAGATACGCAGTATTTT
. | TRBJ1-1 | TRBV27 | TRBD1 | CASSLQGVFTEAFF | TGTGCCAGCAGCTTACAGGGGGTCTTCACTGAAGCTTTCTTT
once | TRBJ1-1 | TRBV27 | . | CASMAGTEAFF | TGTGCCAGCATGGCAGGCACTGAAGCTTTCTTT
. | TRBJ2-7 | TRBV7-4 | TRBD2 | CASSRLRPSGSYEQYF | TGTGCCAGCAGCCGCCTACGCCCTAGCGGCTCCTACGAGCAGTACTTC
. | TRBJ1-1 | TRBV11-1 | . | CASSSLQGNTEAFF | TGTGCCAGCAGCTCCTTACAGGGCAACACTGAAGCTTTCTTT
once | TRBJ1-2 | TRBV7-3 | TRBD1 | CASRTGQIAFGYGYTF | TGTGCCAGCAGGACGGGACAGATTGCTTTTGGCTATGGCTACACCTTC
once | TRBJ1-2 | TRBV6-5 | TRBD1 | CASIIQGAYGGYTF | TGTGCCAGCATTATACAGGGGGCCTATGGCGGCTACACCTTC
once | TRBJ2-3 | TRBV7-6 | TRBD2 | CASSLAQAGSTDTQYF | TGTGCCAGCAGCTTAGCGCAAGCGGGGAGCACAGATACGCAGTATTTT
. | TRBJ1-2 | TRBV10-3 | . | CAISESTVNYGYTF | TGTGCCATCAGTGAGTCAACAGTGAACTATGGCTACACCTTC
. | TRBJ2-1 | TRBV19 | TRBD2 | CASSTLAGDRNEQFF | TGTGCCAGTAGTACCCTAGCGGGAGATAGGAATGAGCAGTTCTTC
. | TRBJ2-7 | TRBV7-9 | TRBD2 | CASSLRAGDEQYF | TGTGCCAGCAGCTTACGGGCGGGAGACGAGCAGTACTTC
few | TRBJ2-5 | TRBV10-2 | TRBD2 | CASRTGLVVGETQYF | TGCGCCAGCAGGACGGGACTAGTGGTAGGAGAGACCCAGTACTTC
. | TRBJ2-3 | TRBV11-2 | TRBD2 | CASRTGTNTDTQYF | TGTGCCAGCAGAACCGGGACTAACACAGATACGCAGTATTTT
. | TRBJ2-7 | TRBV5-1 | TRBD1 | CASNTGGEQYF | TGCGCCAGCAATACAGGGGGCGAGCAGTACTTC
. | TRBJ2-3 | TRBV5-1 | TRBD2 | CASRRSGSAADTQYF | TGCGCCAGCAGGCGGAGCGGGAGTGCGGCAGATACGCAGTATTTT
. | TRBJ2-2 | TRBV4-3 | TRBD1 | CASSFSGTGEYTGELFF | TGCGCCAGCAGCTTCTCCGGGACAGGGGAATACACCGGGGAGCTGTTTTTT